This T cell receptor beta chain was obtained from a study of PD-L1 blockade in urothelial cancer. Study-wide context: Samples of blood were analyzed 3 weeks (second dose) and 6 weeks after treatment start.

Only in-frame clones appear in the TCRdb table, and some are missing; sequencing was by immunoSEQ multiplex PCR. The repertoire holds tens of thousands of clones, around 86% seen once, with 1.5% to 2% in the top ten. CDR1 SEHNR and CDR2 FQNEAQ come from the germline V gene (reference sequence). CDR3 length equals 12 residues. V trimming: 7 bases; J trimming: 7 bases; junction bases outside the gene matches: 6. Patient disease was locally advanced or metastatic urothelial carcinoma. V is TRBV7-9 and J is TRBJ1-2; 7 positions match TRBD1. Source: PBMCs, taken around atezolizumab (anti-PD-L1) treatment. The TCR comes from a man aged 50 or older with urothelial cancer. CDR3 DNA: TGTGCCAGCAACCCAGGGGGGACTGGCTACACCTTC. Its translation is CASNPGGTGYTF.